In its sample, the clone carrying this T cell receptor beta chain was seen many times. The CDR3 spans 14 residues. Germline V gives CDR1 MNHEY, CDR2 SMNVEV (reference sequence). V dropped 5 bases and J dropped 0; count of bases not matched to a gene: 3. The data originate from a study of T-cell reconstitution after alpha-beta-depleted transplantation in children. Preparing the TCRbeta library involved the use of unique molecular identifiers. Via MiXCR, TCRdb re-called the PCR reads, giving one row per CDR3 protein. The table has some 600,000 distinct CDR3 sequences, approximately 15% seen once. The chain joins TRBV27 to TRBJ1-1, with TRBD1 matching 7 bases. The sample consisted of PBMCs from the stem cell graft donor, taken from the stem cell graft. This clonotype was sampled from a human donor who donated a stem cell graft to a child with acute myeloid leukemia. CDR3 nucleotide sequence: TGTGCCAGCAGTCAGGGACAGTTGAACACTGAAGCTTTCTTT. Amino acid sequence: CASSQGQLNTEAFF.